This TCR beta chain was obtained from a study of follicular helper T cells after annual influenza vaccination. Assay: immunoSEQ multiplex PCR; the TCRdb copy retains only in-frame clones and omits some. The profile shows 9,500 to 15,000 clones, around 80% of them singletons. This CDR3 comprises 15 residues. Germline lookup yields CDR1 SGHRS and CDR2 YFSETQ. V was clipped by 2 bases and J by 4 bases; unmatched bases: 8. Documented time point: 2015-2016 season, pre-vaccination. Donors with HIV/AIDS, active malignancy, immunomodulators or active illness were excluded. ICOS+CD38+ and ICOS-CD38- fractions were sorted from non-naive CD4+CXCR5+PD-1+ cells.

This chain joins TRBV5-1 and TRBJ1-2; the match to TRBD1 covers 7 bases. The material was CXCR5+ CD38- circulating T follicular helper cells from blood, obtained on the day of influenza vaccination. Subset denoted: circulating Tfh, non-naive CD4+CXCR5+PD-1+ (ICOS+CD38+ or ICOS-CD38-). The clonotype originates from an adult who received the influenza vaccine. The CDR3 DNA sequence: TGCGCCAGCAGCTTCCCCGGGACAGACACCTATGGCTACACCTTC. Protein: CASSFPGTDTYGYTF.